The 20 T cell receptor beta chains listed next were all sequenced from one sample in a study of human T cells and chemical hapten exposure. Via MiXCR, TCRdb re-called the RACE reads, giving one row per CDR3 protein. The table shows roughly 180,000 distinct CDR3 sequences, with roughly 15% occurring only once. Stated time point: patch test 1, 2 weeks after DPC sensitization. The treatment denotes: therapeutic diphenylcyclopropenone sensitization with weekly scalp DPC. This specimen was whole blood, taken in connection with sensitization to the hapten diphenylcyclopropenone (DPC). These receptors were collected from a woman aged 25-40 years with alopecia areata. Some clones in this sample may be carry-over from other donors' samples.

The V call is TRBV28, the J call TRBJ1-4, with 7 nucleotides matching TRBD1. With 5 bases clipped from V and 8 bases from J, the junction kept 8 bases outside the gene matches. CDR3 length equals 14 residues. Germline V gene sequence: CDR1 MDHEN, CDR2 SYDVKM. CDR3 nucleotides: TGTGCCAGCAGTCTCGAACAGGGGAGGGAAAAACTGTTTTTT. Its translation: CASSLEQGREKLFF.

This chain uses TRBV7-2 with TRBJ1-4; D gene unclear. CDR1 and CDR2 (germline): SGHTA, FQGNSA. The V end was cut by 2 bases, the J end by 8 bases, with 6 bases between. This CDR3 has 12 amino acids. CDR3 in amino acids: CASSLYGEKLFF. The CDR3 nucleotides read TGTGCCAGCAGCTTATATGGAGAAAAACTGTTTTTT.

This clonotype has just a few counts. This rearrangement joins TRBV5-1 to TRBJ1-6; the D is unclear. The CDR3 is 15 residues long. The ends were cut back, 2 bases at V and 5 bases at J, with 11 bases in the middle. CDR1 and CDR2 from the germline V gene are SGHRS and YFSETQ. CDR3 nucleotides: TGCGCCAGCAGCTTAAATGGACTGAATAATTCACCCCTCCACTTT. Protein product: CASSLNGLNNSPLHF.

The chain is built from TRBV4-1 and TRBJ2-7; TRBD1 might be the D (5 bases). The germline gives CDR1 MGHRA, CDR2 YSYEKL. This CDR3 has 18 residues. Trimming took 0 bases from V and 0 from J, leaving 18 bases between them. CDR3 nucleotides: TGCGCCAGCAGCCAAGATTTAGGGGCGGCCCCCCGCTCCTACGAGCAGTACTTC. It is translated as CASSQDLGAAPRSYEQYF.

Comments on this clonotype: A single base separates this from a much larger clone, so it may be a read error. V is TRBV9 and J is TRBJ1-1, with 7 bases that match TRBD1. Germline assignment: CDR1 SGDLS and CDR2 YYNGEE. Trimming took 3 bases from V and 1 from J; bases not matched to a gene: 0. The CDR3 has 13 residues. CDR3 in amino acids: CASSEGANTEAFF. The CDR3 region has the DNA TGTGCCAGCAGCGAGGGGGCGAACACTGAAGCTTTCTTT.

The sample holds many counts of this clonotype. The rearrangement uses TRBV5-1 and TRBJ2-2, with D maybe TRBD2 (5 bases). Per the germline V gene, CDR1 is SGHRS and CDR2 is YFSETQ. The CDR3 totals 16 residues. V lost 4 bases, J lost 3 bases, and 16 bases lay in between. This chain's CDR3 is CASSPSPARDTGELFF. CDR3 DNA sequence: TGCGCCAGCAGCCCAAGCCCCGCGAGGGACACCGGGGAGCTGTTTTTT.

This clonotype was observed a handful of times. The chain combines TRBV5-1 with TRBJ1-4; weak D call: TRBD1 (6 bases). The CDR3 extends over 15 amino acids. Trimming took 0 bases from V and 8 from J, leaving 14 bases between them. The germline V gene encodes CDR1 SGHRS and CDR2 YFSETQ. The CDR3 reads CASSLGTGRDEKLFF. CDR3 nucleotides: TGCGCCAGCAGCTTGGGAACAGGGAGGGACGAAAAACTGTTTTTT.

This chain links TRBV12-2 with TRBJ2-3; the table names TRBD1, a call not compared with the DNA. TRBV12-2 is shown as a pseudogene. The CDR3 extends over 16 amino acids. CDR3 protein: CASRSLTGGCTDTQYF. The CDR3, as DNA: TGTGCAAGTCGCTCCTTAACGGGGGGTTGCACAGATACGCAGTATTTT.

The chain recombines TRBV28 with TRBJ2-1, with a tentative D call TRBD1 (5 bases). The germline CDR1 and CDR2 sequences are MDHEN and SYDVKM. This CDR3 spans 14 amino acids. Trimming took 7 bases from V and 5 from J, leaving 15 bases between them. Here the CDR3 DNA reads TGTGCCAGCAACCACCGTCAGGGCCACAATGAGCAGTTCTTC. Amino acids: CASNHRQGHNEQFF.

The J gene is TRBJ2-5, the V gene TRBV29-1; D possibly corresponds to TRBD2 (5 bases). This CDR3 is built from 13 residues. Germline values: CDR1 SQVTM, CDR2 ANQGSEA. V was pared by 6 bases and J by 5 bases, with 16 bases between. DNA of the CDR3: TGCAGCGTCGAGGGCGTAGGGAGTGAGACCCAGTACTTC. Translated: CSVEGVGSETQYF.

The chain is built from TRBV19 and TRBJ1-5, with D unclear. The V and J ends lost 4 bases and 0 bases respectively, with 7 bases between them. The CDR3 consists of 14 residues. Germline V CDR1 and CDR2: LNHDA, SQIVND (reference sequence). For the CDR3, the DNA is TGTGCCAGTAGTAAAAGTAATAGCAATCAGCCCCAGCATTTT. Amino acid sequence: CASSKSNSNQPQHF.

This clonotype appeared many times. The gene calls are TRBV7-2 and TRBJ1-2; 8 nucleotides line up with TRBD1. Per germline, CDR1 SGHTA and CDR2 FQGNSA. V dropped 1 base and J dropped 11; count of bases not matched to a gene: 6. This CDR3 is built from 13 residues. The CDR3 loop is CASSLGGQAKYTF. CDR3 in DNA: TGTGCCAGCAGCTTAGGGGGACAGGCAAAGTACACCTTC.

The V gene is TRBV20-1, the J gene TRBJ2-2, with 7 nucleotides matching TRBD2. CDR1 is DFQATT and CDR2 is SNEGSKA in the germline V gene (reference sequence). The CDR3 sequence is 14 residues long. The V and J ends lost 3 bases and 6 bases, in that order; junction bases with no gene match: 7. CDR3 in DNA: TGCAGTGCTAGTGACCCGCTAGCGGCCGGGGAGCTGTTTTTT. It yields the protein CSASDPLAAGELFF.

This clonotype was observed a few times. The rearrangement joins TRBV5-5 to TRBJ1-2; D not resolved. The CDR3 is 13 residues long. Germline loops: CDR1 SGHKS, CDR2 YYEKEE (reference sequence). V was shortened by 0 bases and J by 7 bases, with 10 bases between the two germline ends. The CDR3 sequence is CASSLEEFGGYTF. CDR3 DNA: TGTGCCAGCAGCTTGGAAGAGTTTGGTGGCTACACCTTC.

The rearrangement uses TRBV10-2 and TRBJ1-4; D gene unclear. This CDR3 spans 12 amino acids. The germline V gene has CDR1 WSHSY and CDR2 SAAADI. The V end lost 3 bases, the J end lost 5 bases, and 4 bases lay between the germline ends. This CDR3 is CASSDLNEKLFF. In DNA form, the CDR3 reads TGCGCCAGCAGTGACCTAAATGAAAAACTGTTTTTT.

The chain joins TRBV5-1 to TRBJ2-7; D remains ambiguous. The CDR3 runs to 14 residues. Germline CDR1 and CDR2: SGHRS and YFSETQ. V was trimmed by 0 bases and J by 5 bases, leaving 12 bases between them. The CDR3 DNA reads as TGCGCCAGCAGCTTGGTGCGGCAGGAGAACGAGCAGTACTTC. It translates to CASSLVRQENEQYF. Filled out from reference TRBV5-1 and TRBJ2-7, the complete variable domain reads KAGVTQTPRYLIKTRGQQVTLSCSPISGHRSVSWYQQTPGQGLQFLFEYFSETQRNKGNFPGRFSGRQFSNSRSEMNVSTLELGDSALYLCASSLVRQENEQYFGPGTRLTVT.

The chain carries TRBV2 and TRBJ2-3; D perhaps matches TRBD2 (6 bases). The length of the CDR3 is 13 residues. Germline V lookup: CDR1 SNHLY, CDR2 FYNNEI. The V gene lost 6 bases and the J gene lost 1 base, with 8 bases spanning the gap. In nucleotides, the CDR3 is TGTGCCAGCAGGGAGGGGCGCACAGATACGCAGTATTTT. The encoded protein is CASREGRTDTQYF.

The sample holds a few counts of this clonotype. This chain links TRBV10-2 with TRBJ2-1; D is undetermined. Trimming cost V 6 bases and J 14 bases, with 17 bases left between them. The V gene's germline CDR1 is WSHSY and CDR2 SAAADI. This CDR3 has 12 amino acids. The CDR3 reads CASSAEVGNEFF. CDR3 nucleotides: TGCGCCAGCAGCGCAGAGGTAGGGAATGAGTTCTTC.

This clonotype was detected a few times. The chain uses TRBV5-5 and TRBJ1-1; D is ambiguous. Trimming stripped 0 bases from V and 5 bases from J, with 8 bases between. CDR1 is SGHKS and CDR2 is YYEKEE in the germline V gene (reference sequence). The CDR3 sequence is 13 residues long. CDR3 amino acids: CASSLEWGTEAFF. In DNA form, the CDR3 reads TGTGCCAGCAGCTTGGAATGGGGTACTGAAGCTTTCTTT. Drawing the rest from reference TRBV5-5 and TRBJ1-1, the complete variable domain is DAGVTQSPTHLIKTRGQQVTLRCSPISGHKSVSWYQQVLGQGPQFIFQYYEKEERGRGNFPDRFSARQFPNYSSELNVNALLLGDSALYLCASSLEWGTEAFFGQGTRLTVV.

Turning to this clonotype: Compared with germline, one end of the junction differs, possibly owing to a read error. This chain links TRBV29-1 with TRBJ2-2, with D perhaps matching TRBD2 (5 bases). This CDR3 comprises 10 residues. Germline V gene sequence: CDR1 SQVTM, CDR2 ANQGSEA. The CDR3: CSVYTGELVF. The CDR3 DNA sequence: TGCAGCGTGTATACCGGGGAGCTGGTTTTT.